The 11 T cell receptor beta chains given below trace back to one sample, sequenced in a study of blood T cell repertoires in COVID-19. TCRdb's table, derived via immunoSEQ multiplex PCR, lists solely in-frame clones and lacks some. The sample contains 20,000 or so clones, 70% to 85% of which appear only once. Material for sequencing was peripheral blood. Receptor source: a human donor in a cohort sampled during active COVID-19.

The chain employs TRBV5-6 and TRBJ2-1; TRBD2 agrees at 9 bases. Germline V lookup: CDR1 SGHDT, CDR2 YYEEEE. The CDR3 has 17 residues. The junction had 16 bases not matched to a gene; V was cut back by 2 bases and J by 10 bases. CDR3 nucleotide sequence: TGTGCCAGCAGCTTTTGGAGGGGGGCGATAGCGGGAGTGGAGCAGTTCTTC. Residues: CASSFWRGAIAGVEQFF.

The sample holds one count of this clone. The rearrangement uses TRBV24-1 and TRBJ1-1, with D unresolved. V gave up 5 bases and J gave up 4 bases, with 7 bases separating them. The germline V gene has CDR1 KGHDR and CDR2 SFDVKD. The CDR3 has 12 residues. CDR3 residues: CATSGQFTEAFF. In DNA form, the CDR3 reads TGTGCCACCAGTGGCCAGTTCACTGAAGCTTTCTTT.

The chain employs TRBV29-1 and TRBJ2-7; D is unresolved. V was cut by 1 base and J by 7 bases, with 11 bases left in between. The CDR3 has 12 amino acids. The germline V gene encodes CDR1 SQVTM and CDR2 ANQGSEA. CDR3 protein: CSVEVRRQEQYF. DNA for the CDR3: TGCAGCGTTGAAGTTCGCAGGCAAGAGCAGTACTTC.

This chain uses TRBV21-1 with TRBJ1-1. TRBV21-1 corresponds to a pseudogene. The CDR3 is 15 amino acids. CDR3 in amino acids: CASSSLPIRDTEAFF. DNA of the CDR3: TGTGCCAGCAGCTCACTTCCGATTCGGGACACTGAAGCTTTCTTT.

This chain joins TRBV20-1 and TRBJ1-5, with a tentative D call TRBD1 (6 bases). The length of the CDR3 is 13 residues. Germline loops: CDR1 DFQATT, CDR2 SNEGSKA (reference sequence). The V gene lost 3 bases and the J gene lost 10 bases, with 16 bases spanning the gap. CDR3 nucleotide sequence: TGCAGTGCTAGTTTGTCAGGGGATCCCCCCCAGCATTTT. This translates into CSASLSGDPPQHF.

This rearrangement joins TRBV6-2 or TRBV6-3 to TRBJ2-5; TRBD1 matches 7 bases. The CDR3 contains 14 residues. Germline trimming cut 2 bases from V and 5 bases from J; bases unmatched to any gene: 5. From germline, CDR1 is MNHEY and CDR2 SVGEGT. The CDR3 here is CASSYGTEEETQYF. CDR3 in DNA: TGTGCCAGCAGTTACGGGACAGAAGAGGAGACCCAGTACTTC.

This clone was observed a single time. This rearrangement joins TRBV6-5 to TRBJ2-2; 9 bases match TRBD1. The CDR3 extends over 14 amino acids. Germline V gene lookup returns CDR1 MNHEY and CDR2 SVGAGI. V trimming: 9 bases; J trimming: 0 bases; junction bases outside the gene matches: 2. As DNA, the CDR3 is TGTGCCAGTGGACAGGGGACGAACACCGGGGAGCTGTTTTTT. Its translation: CASGQGTNTGELFF.

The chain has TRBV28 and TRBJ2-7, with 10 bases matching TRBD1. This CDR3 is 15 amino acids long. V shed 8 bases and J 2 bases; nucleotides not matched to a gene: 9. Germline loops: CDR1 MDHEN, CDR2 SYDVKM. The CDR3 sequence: CASEFGGQGAYEQYF. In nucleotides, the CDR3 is TGTGCCAGCGAGTTTGGCGGACAGGGGGCCTACGAGCAGTACTTC.

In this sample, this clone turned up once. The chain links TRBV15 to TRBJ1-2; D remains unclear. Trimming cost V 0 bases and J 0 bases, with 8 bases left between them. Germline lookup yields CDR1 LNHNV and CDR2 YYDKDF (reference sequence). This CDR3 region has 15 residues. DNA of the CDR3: TGTGCCACCAGCAGAGAACAGTTTACTAACTATGGCTACACCTTC. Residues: CATSREQFTNYGYTF.

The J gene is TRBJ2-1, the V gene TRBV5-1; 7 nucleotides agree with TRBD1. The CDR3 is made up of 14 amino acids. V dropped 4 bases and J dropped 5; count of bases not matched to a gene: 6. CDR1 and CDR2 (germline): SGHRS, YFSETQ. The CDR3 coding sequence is TGCGCCAGCAGCCCAGGGACAGCGAACAATGAGCAGTTCTTC. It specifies CASSPGTANNEQFF.

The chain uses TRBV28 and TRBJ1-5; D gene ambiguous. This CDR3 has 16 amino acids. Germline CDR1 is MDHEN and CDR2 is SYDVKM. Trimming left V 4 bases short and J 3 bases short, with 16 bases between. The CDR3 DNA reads TGTGCCAGCAGTTCCCTACGGTACAGCCCCAATCAGCCCCAGCATTTT. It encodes CASSSLRYSPNQPQHF.